The 10 T cell receptor beta chains reported below all come from one sample, sequenced in a study of shared clonotypes between healthy human individuals. TCRdb keeps only in-frame clones here, not all; method: immunoSEQ multiplex PCR. Here the sample spans about 1.5 million clones, 98% being singletons. Sequencing used naive CD4+ T cells sorted from blood. Subset given: CD45RA+ positively selected. All receptors come from a man aged 25-45 years in good health.

The chain links TRBV15 to TRBJ1-1; D unclear. The germline V and J ends were trimmed by 1 base and 6 bases, with 12 bases remaining between them. CDR1 LNHNV and CDR2 YYDKDF come from the germline V gene (reference sequence). The CDR3 has 14 amino acids. The CDR3 DNA reads TGTGCCACCAGCAGAGGGCAACATCGGGCTGAAGCTTTCTTT. Translated, it gives CATSRGQHRAEAFF.

In its sample, this clone was seen once. The chain's CDR3 is CASSVGQGSEKLFF. The CDR3 DNA reads TGTGCCAGCAGCGTCGGACAGGGGTCTGAAAAACTGTTTTTT. The rearrangement joins TRBV9 to TRBJ1-4, with 9 bases aligning to TRBD1. Germline V CDR1 and CDR2: SGDLS, YYNGEE. This CDR3 region has 14 residues. J gave up 7 bases and V 2 bases, and 3 bases lay outside the gene matches. The complete variable domain, with remaining parts taken from reference TRBV9 and TRBJ1-4, reads DSGVTQTPKHLITATGQRVTLRCSPRSGDLSVYWYQQSLDQGLQFLIQYYNGEERAKGNILERFSAQQFPDLHSELNLSSLELGDSALYFCASSVGQGSEKLFFGSGTQLSVL.

This clone was seen a single time. The sample has other DNA sequences that encode this CDR3 too. This chain joins TRBV5-1 and TRBJ2-1; TRBD2 matches at 13 bases. Looked up from germline, CDR1 is SGHRS and CDR2 is YFSETQ. The CDR3 has 15 residues. V was clipped by 4 bases and J by 6 bases; unmatched bases: 4. CDR3 residues: CASSPGLAGSNEQFF. The DNA for the CDR3 is TGCGCCAGCAGCCCGGGACTAGCGGGATCCAATGAGCAGTTCTTC.

CDR3 bases: TGTGCCAGCAGTCTTTGGGAAACCGGGGAGCTGTTTTTT. Its protein product is CASSLWETGELFF. The J gene is TRBJ2-2, the V gene TRBV2; D is unresolved. V dropped 5 bases and J dropped 5 bases, with 9 bases sitting between them. The CDR3 is made up of 13 amino acids. Germline V gene sequence: CDR1 SNHLY, CDR2 FYNNEI. Supplemented by reference TRBV2 and TRBJ2-2, the full variable domain reads EPEVTQTPSHQVTQMGQEVILRCVPISNHLYFYWYRQILGQKVEFLVSFYNNEISEKSEIFDDQFSVERPDGSNFTLKIRSTKLEDSAMYFCASSLWETGELFFGEGSRLTVL.

This rearrangement joins TRBV11-2 to TRBJ2-3, with D unresolved. Deletions cut 5 bases from V and 6 bases from J, with 15 bases between. Germline-derived CDR1 and CDR2 are SGHAT and FQNNGV. This CDR3 is 14 amino acids long. The CDR3 loop is CASSIRRSVDTQYF. CDR3 in DNA: TGTGCCAGCAGCATTAGACGATCGGTCGATACGCAGTATTTT. The full variable domain, in which reference TRBV11-2 and TRBJ2-3 provide the parts outside the CDR3, is EAGVAQSPRYKIIEKRQSVAFWCNPISGHATLYWYQQILGQGPKLLIQFQNNGVVDDSQLPKDRFSAERLKGVDSTLKIQPAKLEDSAVYLCASSIRRSVDTQYFGPGTRLTVL.

The rearrangement links TRBV28 to TRBJ2-5; 15 nucleotides match TRBD2. The CDR3 is 19 amino acids. The germline V gene encodes CDR1 MDHEN and CDR2 SYDVKM. The junction had 14 bases not matched to a gene; V was cut back by 8 bases and J by 1 base. This CDR3 reads CASYSRGTSGRTGQETQYF. The CDR3 DNA reads TGTGCCAGCTATTCGCGGGGGACTAGCGGGAGGACGGGCCAAGAGACCCAGTACTTC.

With regard to this clone: Distinct nucleotide sequences in the sample also encode this CDR3. The gene calls are TRBV29-1 and TRBJ1-5, with D uncertain. This CDR3 has 12 amino acids. V shed 4 bases and J shed 0 bases, with 4 bases lying between them. Germline V CDR1 and CDR2: SQVTM, ANQGSEA. CDR3 loop: CSVGASNQPQHF. CDR3 coding DNA: TGCAGCGTTGGGGCTAGCAATCAGCCCCAGCATTTT.

The J gene is TRBJ2-3, the V gene TRBV5-1; 7 positions match TRBD2. Looked up from germline, CDR1 is SGHRS and CDR2 is YFSETQ. The CDR3 runs 16 residues. V lost 4 bases and J lost 2; bases outside the gene matches: 10. CDR3 DNA: TGCGCCAGCAGCCTCCTGACGGGAGGCCTCACAGATACGCAGTATTTT. Protein sequence: CASSLLTGGLTDTQYF.

This chain uses TRBV9 with TRBJ2-5, with 8 bases aligning to TRBD1. Per germline, CDR1 SGDLS and CDR2 YYNGEE. Trimming removed 4 bases from V and 4 bases from J; junction bases left unmatched: 9. This CDR3 has 15 amino acids. CDR3 sequence: CASSPQTGERETQYF. For the CDR3, the DNA is TGTGCCAGCAGCCCCCAGACAGGGGAGAGAGAGACCCAGTACTTC.

Comments on this clone: The sample carries other DNA sequences with the same CDR3. The gene calls are TRBV5-6 and TRBJ2-7; D unresolved. V was clipped by 1 base and J by 2 bases, with 7 bases between them. Germline V gives CDR1 SGHDT, CDR2 YYEEEE. The CDR3 consists of 13 residues. The CDR3: CASSLSGTYEQYF. CDR3 in DNA: TGTGCCAGCAGCTTGTCAGGCACCTACGAGCAGTACTTC.